This entry lists 6 T cell receptor beta chains sequenced from one sample in a study of T-cell reconstitution after alpha-beta-depleted transplantation in children. Preparation of the TCRbeta library was carried out with unique molecular identifiers. Each CDR3 protein is one row after TCRdb ran MiXCR on the PCR reads. The repertoire holds around 600,000 distinct CDR3 sequences, with more than 20% as singletons. The sequences come from PBMCs, mostly from graft donor cells, collected 360 days after TCRalphabeta/CD19-depleted stem cell transplant. The receptors derive from a boy under three years old who had a stem cell transplant for acute myeloid leukemia, so the T cells may come from the graft donor.

This clonotype was counted between two and nine times. V gene TRBV20-1 combines with J gene TRBJ2-5; 7 positions match TRBD2. The germline V gene has CDR1 DFQATT and CDR2 SNEGSKA (reference sequence). The V and J ends lost 2 bases and 3 bases, in that order; junction bases with no gene match: 3. The CDR3 consists of 13 residues. DNA of the CDR3: TGCAGTGCTAGATCCGGGGGGAAAGAGACCCAGTACTTC. It encodes CSARSGGKETQYF.

V usage is TRBV5-8 and J usage is TRBJ2-7, with D uncertain. The V gene lost 9 bases and the J gene lost 2 bases, with 15 bases spanning the gap. Germline CDR1 is SGHTS and CDR2 is YDEGEE. CDR3 length: 13 amino acids. This CDR3 is CAMGPRSPYEQYF. For the CDR3, the DNA is TGTGCCATGGGCCCCAGGAGCCCCTACGAGCAGTACTTC.

There are many counts of this clonotype. The CDR3 loop reads CSALGGYNEKLFF. The CDR3 bases are TGCAGTGCTCTCGGGGGTTATAATGAAAAACTGTTTTTT. This chain links TRBV20-1 with TRBJ1-4; TRBD1 is a possible D gene (5 bases). The V gene's germline CDR1 is DFQATT and CDR2 SNEGSKA (reference sequence). The CDR3 extends over 13 amino acids. Between the trimmed V and J ends, which lost 5 bases and 4 bases, there was a span of 11 bases.

Many counts were recorded for this clonotype. The rearrangement links TRBV7-2 to TRBJ2-5; D perhaps matches TRBD1 (5 bases). From germline, CDR1 is SGHTA and CDR2 FQGNSA. CDR3 length: 14 amino acids. The V and J ends lost 5 bases and 1 base respectively, with 11 bases between them. CDR3 sequence (DNA): TGTGCCAGCAGCATACAGGCAACCCAAGAGACCCAGTACTTC. This encodes CASSIQATQETQYF.

Remarks on this clonotype: A read error is likely, as this CDR3 ends without the conserved phenylalanine or tryptophan. V and J are TRBV20-1 and TRBJ2-4, with D maybe TRBD2 (5 bases). This CDR3 region has 15 residues. In germline, CDR1 is DFQATT, CDR2 SNEGSKA (reference sequence). V lost 5 bases and J lost 0, with 14 bases in between. CDR3 amino acids: CSALSDGLAKNIQYV. The CDR3, as DNA: TGCAGTGCTCTATCGGACGGACTAGCCAAAAACATTCAGTACGTC.

This clonotype occurred a few times. The V and J genes are TRBV7-3 and TRBJ2-5, with a possible D match to TRBD2 (6 bases). Trimming took 5 bases from V and 5 from J, leaving 18 bases between them. This CDR3 has 15 residues. Germline V gene data show CDR1 as SGHTA and CDR2 as FQGTGA. CDR3 in DNA: TGTGCCAGCAGCACGACTAGTGGAGGCGGGGAGACCCAGTACTTC. Protein sequence: CASSTTSGGGETQYF. Full variable domain (remainder filled in from reference TRBV7-3 and TRBJ2-5): GAGVSQTPSNKVTEKGKYVELRCDPISGHTALYWYRQSLGQGPEFLIYFQGTGAADDSGLPNDRFFAVRPEGSVSTLKIQRTERGDSAVYLCASSTTSGGGETQYFGPGTRLLVL.